The present entry profiles one TCR beta chain with its context. The clone's antigen remains unknown. No much larger clone exists at a distance of one base, and base qualities are not known. The sample is drawn from a study of cytomegalovirus exposure and HLA in healthy donors (TCRdb year 2017). The study in broad terms: An earlier analysis of approximately 550 of the donors reported 276 Gb of sequence data and 117 million unique TCR beta sequences from roughly 200 million T cells. Every repertoire in the discovery cohort had been generated on one and the same sequencing platform. An earlier analysis of 500 to 750 of the donors applied high-throughput TCR beta sequencing to assess whether each TCR beta V gene segment acted as functional or pseudogenic. The number of typed donors differed by locus: about 620-640 for A, B, C, DRB1 and DQB1; 522 for DQA1; 600 to 610 for DPA1; and approximately 450 for DPB1. A later genetic analysis took genome-wide SNP genotypes for about three fifths of the roughly 670 donors and used that subset as a discovery cohort. The study aimed to test whether signatures of past pathogen exposure could be identified by cataloging public T cell receptors. Roughly 300 gigabases of sequencing data and some 85 million unique TCR sequences were included in an early release covering around 650 HLA-typed donors. To predict cytomegalovirus infection status, the study combined high-throughput TCR immunosequencing, statistical association of individual TCRs with disease status, and machine learning. Across some 400 genotyped donors of the cohort, an average of roughly 200,000 unique TCR beta nucleotide sequences per donor were sequenced, and roughly 20% of those sequences were non-productive. Four to six DR-DQ haplotypes were handled as single units for association and clustering, since linkage in the cohort was strong. The study used immunosequencing to profile the T cell repertoires of under 700 subjects and linked those repertoires to cytomegalovirus serostatus. To study patterns of TCR occurrence, a later analysis re-analyzed previously published TCR beta repertoires from 700 or so donors and added high-resolution HLA genotyping. Alongside the repertoire data, information on donor age, sex, ethnicity and CMV serostatus was compiled. The later analysis used no new phenotypic data to find candidate immune exposures, relying instead on TCR beta sequences and their occurrence across donors. Besides the first cohort of around 700 subjects, a separate validation cohort made up of over 95 different subjects was used. Both class I and class II loci were covered by HLA typing, at four-digit resolution. Of the 398 genotyped donors, 65% to 90% fell in the genetic ancestry cluster associated with self-reported Caucasian donors. Overall study results and their limits: Most TCR sequences were observed very rarely across donors, whereas some public TCRs were present in many individuals. In a later genetic analysis, fewer N-insertions in productive TCRs were reported among donors in an Asian-associated ancestry cluster than the roughly 700-donor mean. The classifier was reported to diagnose cytomegalovirus status with high specificity and sensitivity in both the original and validation cohorts. A further reported finding was that TCR beta sequences accurately predicted the HLA-A and HLA-B alleles for most subjects in the first cohort. An association between a missense DCLRE1C variant and V-gene and J-gene trimming of TCR beta chains was found in a later genetic analysis and replicated in an independent cohort. Because some donors lacked HLA typing at each locus, the association tests relied only on the typed subset. Roughly uniform sequencing depth across donors was assumed in presence/absence analyses, although this assumption may not hold. Some IMGT-functional V segments, including TRBV6-2 and TRBV6-3, could not be told apart with the 87-base-pair reads, so those segments were excluded. This cohort had only TCR beta chains sequenced, and the lack of alpha or paired-chain data limited which features could be detected. The authors suggested that the approach could potentially be generalized to other disease states and immunological phenotypes. A total of 164 TCR beta chains were listed by the study as associated with cytomegalovirus. In a later analysis, HLA-associated TCR beta chains showed more clonal expansion and lower generation probabilities than non-associated chains that were equally common. A later analysis reported that several top co-occurrence clusters appeared linked to parvovirus B19, influenza, CMV and Epstein-Barr virus. The earlier analysis of nearly 600 of the donors excluded approximately 17 rarely observed V segments, including chromosome 9 orphons, because counts were too low. The only immune exposure information available for the cohort was CMV serostatus. In vitro tests confirmed that three of the cytomegalovirus-associated TCR beta chains recognize cytomegalovirus antigens. In a later analysis, TCR association rates were found to vary across HLA loci, with the most associated TCRs seen for DRB1 alleles and the fewest for HLA-C alleles. In an earlier analysis of around 500 of the donors, most TCR beta V segments appeared in productive rearrangements about 87% or about 30% of the time, broadly matching IMGT annotations. A cluster of highly shared sequence variants was judged likely to be a technical artifact of the sequencing pipeline. Strong co-occurrence of HLA alleles, especially DR and DQ, made assigning TCR associations to individual alleles difficult. Most CMV-associated TCR beta chains appeared to be HLA-restricted in a later analysis, and the HLA associations seemed to be driven largely by CMV exposure. Linkage disequilibrium might explain the correlated functional status among segregating V segments, but an unknown experimental factor could not be ruled out. At a false discovery rate of 0.05, a later analysis linked approximately 18,000 TCR beta sequences to specific HLA alleles.

The junction carries 12 bases between V and J, which are trimmed by 0 bases and 3 bases respectively. In the germline V gene (reference sequence), CDR1 corresponds to GTSNPN and CDR2 to SVGIG. Taken from cysteine to phenylalanine, the CDR3 has 14 residues. Only the CDR3 portion is preserved as DNA: 42 bases, with reading frame beginning at the first base. Library preparation was by the immunoSEQ multiplex PCR assay. For the multiplex PCR, a mixture combining 60 forward primers for TCR Vbeta segments and 13 reverse primers for TCR Jbeta segments was used. The CDR3 region of rearranged TCR beta genes was amplified from genomic DNA with a multiplex PCR assay. The Illumina HiSeq System was used to sequence the amplified TCR beta libraries as 87-base-pair reads. The original methods were these. A later analysis tallied roughly 80 million unique TCR beta chains across the 700 or so repertoires, and around 10 million of those chains were shared by two or more donors. Raw reads were error-corrected and collapsed into unique sequences by a nearest-neighbor algorithm in which closely related sequences were merged to remove PCR and sequencing errors. CDR3 sequences were aligned to IMGT reference sequences to assign V, D and J gene segments. For a sequence to be retained, at least a six-nucleotide match to both a V gene segment and a J gene segment was required. Rearrangements were called productive when the CDR3 lacked stop codons and stayed in frame with V and J; all others were non-productive. Following IMGT convention, CDR3 was defined as the stretch from the second conserved V-encoded cysteine to the conserved J-encoded phenylalanine. The earlier analysis of about 560 of the donors excluded any sequence lacking an unambiguous match to a single V gene segment. In an earlier analysis of several hundred of the donors, V segments were called functional above 56.7% productive rearrangements and were called segregating when the between-donor standard deviation exceeded 5%. A statistical classification framework was developed to diagnose cytomegalovirus status using the catalog of TCR beta chain sequences. A later analysis assigned V and J genes by comparing TCR nucleotide sequences with IMGT/GENE-DB human TR gene sequences. Using the TCRdist pipeline, a later analysis assigned CDR3 sequences along with most-parsimonious VDJ recombination scenarios. In a later analysis, every TCR beta chain was defined by the combination of its CDR3 amino acid sequence and its V-gene family, and reads without a unique V-gene family were dropped. As a way to deal with suspected cross-contamination and a sequencing artifact, a later analysis dropped 592 nucleotide sequences that were highly shared and had low generation probability. A later analysis calculated a clonal expansion index for each public chain from normalized within-repertoire ranks of inferred template counts. Generation probabilities in a later analysis came from a VDJ recombination model fitted to out-of-frame rearrangements, and those results were checked against IGoR. Hypergeometric tests were used in a later analysis to score TCR-TCR, TCR-HLA and TCR-CMV co-occurrence, with a repertoire-size bias correction applied to the TCR pairs. In a later analysis, false discovery rates were estimated by permuting HLA or CMV assignments 20 times. A later analysis grouped co-occurring TCRs with DBSCAN, adding TCRdist sequence similarity when clustering within HLA-allele-positive subsets. Co-occurrence clustering excluded repertoires with fewer than 30,000 or more than 120,000 public chains, plus five with anomalous nucleotide sharing. TCRdb re-hosts the immuneACCESS table, in-frame sequences only. Its copies lack some clones; in the studies checked, an unresolved V gene accounts for under half of them, and the cause for the rest is not known. V and J calls and clone size are given by that table; D and trimming were obtained from the DNA. The sample table lists around 130,000 clones, around four fifths of them with a count of one. Roughly 12% of the sample is held by the ten biggest clonotypes.

In total, roughly 670 healthy bone marrow donors made up the cohort. At the time of sampling, all cohort members were nominally healthy, though unrecorded immune exposures were likely present. The donor tested CMV seropositive and was one of the 289 seropositive cohort members. Every donor gave a peripheral blood sample, and the peripheral blood mononuclear cells from that sample were used for TCR beta sequencing. The Qiagen DNeasy Blood Extraction Kit was used to extract genomic DNA from the blood cell samples. In this chain, TRBV30 is recombined with TRBJ2-7; a weak D assignment points to TRBD1 (5 bases agree). This receptor was identified in a male donor in good health and CMV-seropositive. The sequenced material came from PBMCs. The DNA is as follows: TGTGCCTGGAGTGTACAGGAGAATGGCTACGAGCAGTACTTC. This sequence encodes CAWSVQENGYEQYF.